The entry below gives a single TCR beta chain sequence along with its context. In the PCR, 60 Vbeta and 13 Jbeta primers were used. Only in-frame clones appear in the TCRdb table, and some are missing; sequencing was by immunoSEQ multiplex PCR. This sample has roughly 120,000 clones, with over 75% found just once. V shed 3 bases and J 7 bases; nucleotides not matched to a gene: 8. CDR3 length equals 15 residues. CDR1 LGHNT and CDR2 FRNRAP come from the germline V gene. This specimen belongs to a study of cytomegalovirus exposure and HLA in healthy donors. The sample was PBMCs. The receptor comes from a woman under 30 in good health and CMV-seronegative. The V gene is TRBV12-5, the J gene TRBJ2-1, with TRBD1 matching over 8 bases. CDR3 residues: CASGLDPTGGNEQFF. In DNA, the CDR3 is TGTGCTAGTGGTTTAGATCCCACAGGGGGGAATGAGCAGTTCTTC.